These T cell receptor beta chains were read from a single sample in a study of T cells in localized non-small cell lung cancer. The method was immunoSEQ multiplex PCR; TCRdb's version includes in-frame clones alone and lacks a portion of them. The sample holds 12,000 or so clones, around four fifths seen once. The sample here was peripheral blood, taken before any cancer treatment. Receptors were obtained from a male donor aged 60 or older with stage I lung adenocarcinoma. CDR3s include the opening cysteine and the closing phenylalanine or tryptophan. Each record gives: CDR3 protein, CDR3 DNA, clone size, V gene, D gene, J gene. The D gene is left open where the match is weak. Clone size is not always given. Where it is, it says once, few, many or a class for expanded clones.

CSAPRDTEAFF	TGCAGTGCTCCAAGGGACACTGAAGCTTTCTTT	.	TRBV20-1	.	TRBJ1-1
CASSPPAEFLNEQYF	TGTGCCAGCTCACCACCGGCAGAATTTCTCAACGAGCAGTACTTC	once	TRBV18	.	TRBJ2-7
CASSQGLYSFYGYTF	TGCGCCAGCAGCCAAGGTTTGTACAGCTTCTATGGCTACACCTTC	.	TRBV4-1	.	TRBJ1-2
CASIAGGSTDTQYF	TGTGCCAGCATAGCGGGAGGGAGCACAGATACGCAGTATTTT	.	TRBV28	TRBD2	TRBJ2-3
CASSQMETQNQPQHF	TGTGCCAGCAGCCAGATGGAAACCCAAAATCAGCCCCAGCATTTT	once	TRBV5-4	.	TRBJ1-5
CASGKLAGDYEQYF	TGTGCCAGCGGAAAACTAGCGGGAGACTACGAGCAGTACTTC	.	TRBV7-9	TRBD2	TRBJ2-7
CASSLFSGTGSNEQFF	TGCGCCAGCAGCTTGTTTTCCGGGACAGGGAGCAATGAGCAGTTCTTC	.	TRBV5-1	TRBD1	TRBJ2-1
CASNIGGAMTDTQYF	TGTGCCAGCAATATAGGGGGCGCAATGACAGATACGCAGTATTTT	.	TRBV6-1	TRBD1	TRBJ2-3
CASSEIQWGEQYF	TGTGCCAGCAGCGAAATACAGTGGGGCGAGCAGTACTTC	.	TRBV6-1	.	TRBJ2-7
CASSIRQQSYEQYF	TGTGCCAGCAGCATTCGACAGCAGTCCTACGAGCAGTACTTC	.	TRBV21-1	.	TRBJ2-7
CASSSGAGNTIYF	TGTGCCAGCAGCAGTGGAGCTGGAAACACCATATATTTT	.	TRBV7-6	.	TRBJ1-3
CASSLRQGTGELFF	TGTGCCAGCAGTTTGCGACAGGGAACCGGGGAGCTGTTTTTT	.	TRBV2	TRBD1	TRBJ2-2
CASSLALAGSNEQFF	TGTGCCAGCAGCTTAGCACTAGCGGGCTCCAATGAGCAGTTCTTC	once	TRBV7-3	TRBD2	TRBJ2-1
CASRTPTRANTEAFF	TGTGCCAGCAGGACCCCGACACGGGCGAACACTGAAGCTTTCTTT	.	TRBV28	.	TRBJ1-1
CSVAGGVDNEQFF	TGCAGCGTTGCAGGAGGGGTGGACAATGAGCAGTTCTTC	.	TRBV29-1	.	TRBJ2-1
CSVPQDAGELFF	TGCAGCGTTCCTCAAGATGCCGGGGAGCTGTTTTTT	.	TRBV29-1	.	TRBJ2-2
CASSFTDTGELFF	TGTGCCAGCAGCTTCACGGACACCGGGGAGCTGTTTTTT	.	TRBV11-2	.	TRBJ2-2
CASSPGQGGNNSPLHF	TGTGCCAGCAGTCCCGGACAGGGGGGGAATAATTCACCCCTCCACTTT	.	TRBV27	TRBD1	TRBJ1-6